The entry below gives a single T cell receptor beta chain sequence along with its context. It lacks a known antigen. No much larger clone is present one base from it, and per-base qualities are unavailable. Receptor libraries were prepared by the immunoSEQ multiplex PCR assay. The multiplex PCR relied on a mix of 60 forward primers for TCR Vbeta segments and 13 reverse primers for TCR Jbeta segments. Amplification of the CDR3 region of rearranged TCR beta genes was performed with a multiplex PCR assay on genomic DNA. On the Illumina HiSeq System, the amplified TCR beta libraries were sequenced as 87-base-pair reads. Regarding the original processing steps: A later analysis counted about 80 million unique TCR beta chains across the 650 to 700 repertoires, and roughly 11 million of these chains were shared by at least two donors. A nearest-neighbor algorithm error-corrected the raw reads and collapsed the reads into unique sequences, merging closely related sequences to remove PCR and sequencing errors. CDR3 sequences were aligned to IMGT reference sequences to assign V, D and J gene segments. Each retained sequence needed at least a six-nucleotide match to both a V gene segment and a J gene segment. Rearrangements were classified as productive when the CDR3 lacked stop codons and remained in frame with V and J, and all other rearrangements were classified as non-productive. CDR3 was defined according to IMGT convention as the region running from the second conserved V-encoded cysteine to the conserved J-encoded phenylalanine. In an earlier analysis of more than 550 of the donors, sequences lacking an unambiguous match to a single V gene segment were excluded. An earlier analysis of just under 600 of the donors called V segments functional above 56.7% productive rearrangements and segregating when the between-donor standard deviation exceeded 5%. A statistical classification framework was developed to diagnose cytomegalovirus status using the catalog of TCR beta chain sequences. In a later analysis, TCR nucleotide sequences were compared against IMGT/GENE-DB human TR gene sequences so that V and J genes could be assigned. In a later analysis, CDR3 sequences and most-parsimonious VDJ recombination scenarios were assigned using the TCRdist pipeline. In a later analysis, each TCR beta chain was defined by its CDR3 amino acid sequence together with its V-gene family, and reads without a unique V-gene family were excluded. A later analysis removed several hundred highly shared, low-generation-probability nucleotide sequences to deal with suspected cross-contamination and a sequencing artifact. For each public chain, a later analysis derived a clonal expansion index from normalized ranks of inferred template counts within each repertoire. A later analysis computed generation probabilities with a VDJ recombination model fitted to out-of-frame rearrangements, and checked the results against IGoR. Hypergeometric tests were used in a later analysis to score TCR-TCR, TCR-HLA and TCR-CMV co-occurrence, with a repertoire-size bias correction applied to the TCR pairs. A later analysis estimated false discovery rates by permuting HLA or CMV assignments 20 times. In a later analysis, co-occurring TCRs were grouped using DBSCAN, and TCRdist sequence similarity was added for clustering within HLA-allele-positive subsets. Co-occurrence clustering excluded repertoires with fewer than 30,000 or more than 120,000 public chains, plus five with anomalous nucleotide sharing. TCRdb limited this immuneACCESS table to in-frame rearrangements with V and J called. A share of clones is missing; checked studies link under half to unresolved V genes, and the rest is unexplained. V and J calls and clone size are copied from that table; D and trimming were computed from the DNA. The sample contains more than 85,000 clones, over 60% of them found a single time. Over 4% of the sample comes from the top ten.

These data come from a study of cytomegalovirus exposure and HLA in healthy donors (dated by TCRdb to 2017 to 2019). As for the study more broadly: In an earlier analysis of fewer than 750 of the donors, 276 Gb of sequence data and about 110 million unique TCR beta sequences from about 190 million T cells were reported. Donor age, sex, ethnicity and CMV serostatus were collected together with the repertoire data. The number of typed donors differed by locus: about 620-630 for A, B, C, DRB1 and DQB1; some 540 for DQA1; 606 for DPA1; and some 450 for DPB1. Besides the first cohort of approximately 670 subjects, a separate validation cohort made up of roughly 130 different subjects was used. On average, 235,054 unique TCR beta nucleotide sequences were sequenced per donor among about 400 genotyped donors of the cohort, with 15% to 20% of those sequences being non-productive. An earlier analysis of around 540 of the donors applied high-throughput TCR beta sequencing to assess whether each TCR beta V gene segment acted as functional or pseudogenic. HLA typing covered class I and class II loci at four-digit resolution. All discovery cohort repertoires had been generated on a single sequencing platform. Around 300 gigabases of sequencing data and 70 million to 100 million unique TCR sequences were included in an early release covering under 650 HLA-typed donors. Among the approximately 420 genotyped donors, approximately 77% belonged to the genetic ancestry cluster associated with self-reported Caucasian donors. The study combined high-throughput TCR immunosequencing, statistical association of individual TCRs with disease status, and machine learning to predict cytomegalovirus infection status. To study patterns of TCR occurrence, a later analysis re-analyzed previously published TCR beta repertoires from 550 to 800 donors and added high-resolution HLA genotyping. In the later analysis, no new phenotypic data were used to find candidate immune exposures; instead, reliance was placed on TCR beta sequences and their occurrence across donors. The study profiled the T cell repertoires of around 700 subjects by immunosequencing and related them to cytomegalovirus serostatus. A later genetic analysis took genome-wide SNP genotypes for about three fifths of the 666 donors and used that subset as a discovery cohort. Roughly 5 DR-DQ haplotypes were treated as single units for association and clustering because of strong linkage in the cohort. The aim of the study was to test whether cataloging public T cell receptors could identify signatures of past pathogen exposure. Results and caveats for the whole study, not just this receptor: The study gave a list of roughly 150 TCR beta chains associated with cytomegalovirus. Sequencing depth was assumed to be roughly uniform across donors in the presence/absence analyses, though that assumption may not hold. Because HLA typing was missing for some donors at each locus, association tests included only the typed subset. In a later analysis, 16,951 TCR beta sequences were associated with specific HLA alleles at a false discovery rate of 0.05. The authors suggested that the approach could potentially be extended to other disease states and immunological phenotypes. In a later analysis, several top co-occurrence clusters were reported to appear linked to parvovirus B19, influenza, CMV and Epstein-Barr virus. V-gene and J-gene trimming of TCR beta chains was associated with a missense DCLRE1C variant in a later genetic analysis, and the association was replicated in an independent cohort. An earlier analysis of approximately 540 of the donors showed that most TCR beta V segments appeared in productive rearrangements either about 87% or about 30% of the time, which broadly matched IMGT annotations. A further reported finding was that TCR beta sequences accurately predicted the HLA-A and HLA-B alleles for most subjects in the first cohort. Correlated functional status among segregating V segments might be attributable to linkage disequilibrium, but an unknown experimental factor could not be ruled out. In a later analysis, TCR association rates were found to vary across HLA loci, with the most associated TCRs seen for DRB1 alleles and the fewest for HLA-C alleles. This cohort had only TCR beta chains sequenced, and the lack of alpha or paired-chain data limited which features could be detected. In a later analysis, HLA-associated TCR beta chains were found to be more clonally expanded and to have lower generation probabilities than equally common non-associated chains. In both the original and validation cohorts, the classifier was reported to diagnose cytomegalovirus status with high specificity and sensitivity. In a later genetic analysis, fewer N-insertions in productive TCRs were reported among donors in an Asian-associated ancestry cluster than the approximately 670-donor mean. Because the 87-base-pair reads could not distinguish some IMGT-functional V segments, including TRBV6-2 and TRBV6-3, those segments were excluded. A cluster of highly shared sequence variants was judged likely to represent a technical artifact of the sequencing pipeline. Immune exposure information for the cohort was limited to CMV serostatus. A few of the identified cytomegalovirus-associated TCR beta chains were confirmed in vitro to be specific for cytomegalovirus antigens. Most TCR sequences were seen in very few donors, while some public TCRs were found in many individuals. When HLA alleles, especially DR and DQ, strongly co-occurred, attributing TCR associations to individual alleles was difficult. Because counts were too low, more than 15 rarely observed V segments, including chromosome 9 orphons, were left out of the earlier analysis of 500 to 750 of the donors. According to a later analysis, most CMV-associated TCR beta chains appeared to be HLA-restricted, and the HLA associations seemed to be driven largely by CMV exposure.

CDR1 and CDR2 (SEHNR, FQNEAQ) derive from the germline V gene (reference sequence). The CDR3 contains 16 residues, cysteine and phenylalanine counted. Here the CDR3 DNA is all that survives: 48 bases in frame from base 1. Relative to germline, V is 5 bases shorter and J is 0 bases shorter, with 16 bases between their ends. The cohort consisted of hundreds of healthy bone marrow donors. At the time of sampling, all cohort members were nominally healthy, though unrecorded immune exposures were likely present. The donor was CMV seropositive and belonged to the group of more than 250 seropositive cohort members. Every donor gave a peripheral blood sample, and the peripheral blood mononuclear cells from that sample were used for TCR beta sequencing. The Qiagen DNeasy Blood Extraction Kit was used to extract genomic DNA from the blood cell samples.

The chain links TRBV7-9 with TRBJ2-5; the D gene is perhaps TRBD2, on 6 matching bases. This TCR was recovered from a female donor in good health and CMV-seropositive. Sequences were obtained from PBMCs. At the DNA level, the sequence is TGTGCCAGCAGCCCCTCGGGGCGGGGATACCAAGAGACCCAGTACTTC. Its protein product is CASSPSGRGYQETQYF.